Listed here are 31 T cell receptor beta chains from one sample, sequenced in a study of blood T cells in healthy people across ages. Next came a second PCR, run for about 6 to 12 cycles, which used a sample-barcoded 5' primer along with a J-beta primer mix. MiXCR was run by TCRdb on the 5' RACE reads, yielding one entry per CDR3 protein. The sample lists 1.5 million to 2 million distinct CDR3 sequences; approximately 39% were seen once. Sequencing used blood. The origin of the receptors is a human donor in good health.

The chain joins TRBV29-1 to TRBJ1-2; D gene unclear. The V end was cut by 6 bases, the J end by 3 bases, with 8 bases between. Germline loops: CDR1 SQVTM, CDR2 ANQGSEA. This CDR3 region has 11 residues. The CDR3 sequence: CSVKSYYGYTF. The DNA for the CDR3 is TGCAGCGTCAAATCGTACTATGGCTACACCTTC.

A few counts support this clonotype. The chain couples TRBV29-1 to TRBJ2-7; D may be TRBD1 (6 bases). Germline lookup yields CDR1 SQVTM and CDR2 ANQGSEA. This CDR3 is built from 15 residues. Trimming left V 2 bases short and J 0 bases short, with 14 bases between. The chain's CDR3 is CSVEYEQGVSYEQYF. The CDR3 bases are TGCAGCGTTGAATATGAACAGGGCGTCTCCTACGAGCAGTACTTC.

This clonotype showed up just a few times. This rearrangement joins TRBV12-3 or TRBV12-4 to TRBJ2-1, with 7 positions matching TRBD1. Trimming took 4 bases from V and 4 from J; bases not matched to a gene: 7. There are 15 residues in the CDR3. CDR3 sequence reads: CASSYHRGLYNEQFF. CDR3 DNA sequence: TGTGCCAGCAGTTACCACAGGGGCCTATACAATGAGCAGTTCTTC.

This clonotype was observed a few times. The rearrangement uses TRBV11-2 and TRBJ1-2, with a weak D call TRBD1 (6 bases). Trimming cost V 1 base and J 5 bases, with 14 bases left between them. Germline CDR1 reads SGHAT; CDR2 reads FQNNGV. The CDR3 loop spans 15 amino acids. The CDR3 DNA reads as TGTGCCAGCAGCTTAGGCCGTGGACAGTCGTATGGCTACACCTTC. Translating gives CASSLGRGQSYGYTF.

This chain links TRBV20-1 with TRBJ2-3; TRBD2 matches 10 bases. V shed 6 bases and J 6 bases; nucleotides not matched to a gene: 15. The CDR3 is 16 amino acids. Germline values: CDR1 DFQATT, CDR2 SNEGSKA (reference sequence). CDR3 DNA: TGCAGTGCCCGCCGGTTAGGGCTAGCGGGGGTGGATACGCAGTATTTT. Protein sequence: CSARRLGLAGVDTQYF.

This chain joins TRBV7-9 and TRBJ2-7; 9 bases line up with TRBD1. With the DNA end fitting TRBJ2-4 better, the J assignment may be wrong. The CDR3 runs 14 residues. Germline CDR1 SEHNR, CDR2 FQNEAQ (reference sequence). This chain's CDR3 is CASSPRDRANIQYF. Here the CDR3 DNA reads TGTGCCAGCAGCCCCCGGGACAGGGCGAACATTCAGTACTTC.

This clonotype was detected a few times. V and J are TRBV6-6 and TRBJ2-3; D is ambiguous. From germline, CDR1 is MNHNY and CDR2 SVGAGI (reference sequence). V was shortened by 0 bases and J by 0 bases, with 13 bases between the two germline ends. The CDR3 is made up of 17 amino acids. This CDR3 is CASSYSSSAASTDTQYF. The DNA of the CDR3 is TGTGCCAGCAGTTACTCGAGCTCCGCGGCTAGCACAGATACGCAGTATTTT.

This clonotype was detected a few times. The chain carries TRBV9 and TRBJ2-1; possible D gene TRBD1, 5 bases. The germline V gene encodes CDR1 SGDLS and CDR2 YYNGEE. V shed 4 bases and J shed 2 bases, with 16 bases lying between them. The CDR3 is made up of 16 amino acids. The CDR3 spells CASSTTSGWPYNEQFF. CDR3 in DNA: TGTGCCAGCAGCACAACCTCAGGGTGGCCCTACAATGAGCAGTTCTTC.

The rearrangement uses TRBV13 and TRBJ2-4; the D is unclear. The CDR3 totals 14 residues. CDR1 and CDR2 from the germline V gene are PRHDT and FYEKMQ (reference sequence). The V gene lost 3 bases and the J gene lost 0 bases, with 6 bases spanning the gap. The CDR3 protein is CASSFQLAKNIQYF. Written as DNA, the CDR3 is TGTGCCAGCAGCTTTCAGCTAGCCAAAAACATTCAGTACTTC.

In this sample, this clonotype turned up a few times. This chain uses TRBV4-1 with TRBJ1-1; D uncertain. The germline V gene has CDR1 MGHRA and CDR2 YSYEKL. CDR3 length: 12 amino acids. V was pared by 3 bases and J by 6 bases, with 8 bases between. Here the CDR3 DNA reads TGCGCCAGCAGCCAGGGGTGGGCTGAAGCTTTCTTT. This codes for CASSQGWAEAFF.

The chain links TRBV12-3 or TRBV12-4 to TRBJ2-6; D is perhaps TRBD1 or TRBD2 (7 bases each). This CDR3 contains 18 residues. The germline V and J ends were trimmed by 4 bases and 1 base, with 17 bases remaining between them. CDR3 DNA: TGTGCCAGCAGTTCTGGGGGGGAGGGACAGTCTGGGGCCAACGTCCTGACTTTC. As protein: CASSSGGEGQSGANVLTF.

This clonotype occurred a few times. A junction boundary mismatches the germline segment, possibly from a read error. This chain connects TRBV30 to TRBJ1-6; D remains unclear. Germline V gene data show CDR1 as GTSNPN and CDR2 as SVGIG (reference sequence). The CDR3 spans 16 residues. CDR3 sequence (DNA): TGTGCCTGGGGTGTACGGGGAGGCCTTCATAATTCACCCCTCCACTTT. This translates into CAWGVRGGLHNSPLHF. Variable domain in full (rest from reference TRBV30 and TRBJ1-6): SQTIHQWPATLVQPVGSPLSLECTVEGTSNPNLYWYRQAAGRGLQLLFYSVGIGQISSEVPQNLSASRPQDRQFILSSKKLLLSDSGFYLCAWGVRGGLHNSPLHFGNGTRLTVT.

This clonotype was seen a few times. The CDR3 sequence: CASSLTRLSYNEQFF. The CDR3, as DNA: TGTGCCAGCAGCTTAACTAGGCTCTCCTACAATGAGCAGTTCTTC. The chain joins TRBV6-2 or TRBV6-3 to TRBJ2-1; D may be TRBD2 (5 bases). CDR1 is MNHEY and CDR2 is SVGEGT in the germline V gene. This CDR3 is built from 15 residues. V lost 6 bases and J lost 0, with 12 bases in between.

This chain links TRBV7-9 with TRBJ1-4, with D possibly matching TRBD1 (5 bases). Germline values: CDR1 SEHNR, CDR2 FQNEAQ (reference sequence). V was trimmed by 5 bases and J by 12 bases, leaving 13 bases between them. The CDR3 covers 12 residues. The CDR3 spells CASSPGGVQLFF. CDR3 DNA sequence: TGTGCCAGCAGCCCGGGGGGGGTGCAACTGTTTTTT. The entire variable domain, with the rest obtained from reference TRBV7-9 and TRBJ1-4, is as follows: DTGVSQNPRHKITKRGQNVTFRCDPISEHNRLYWYRQTLGQGPEFLTYFQNEAQLEKSRLLSDRFSAERPKGSFSTLEIQRTEQGDSAMYLCASSPGGVQLFFGSGTQLSVL.

This rearrangement joins TRBV20-1 to TRBJ1-2; D gene unclear. Between the trimmed V and J ends, which lost 6 bases and 5 bases, there was a span of 16 bases. Germline CDR1 and CDR2: DFQATT and SNEGSKA (reference sequence). The CDR3 is 13 amino acids. The chain's CDR3 is CSANGPRVYGYTF. DNA for the CDR3: TGCAGTGCCAATGGCCCAAGAGTATATGGCTACACCTTC.

The rearrangement joins TRBV28 to TRBJ1-2, with no clear D. Looked up from germline, CDR1 is MDHEN and CDR2 is SYDVKM. CDR3 length equals 14 residues. Trimming took off 3 bases at V and 8 bases at J, with 16 bases between the two ends. CDR3 region: CASSFGEVLGGYTF. The CDR3 region has the DNA TGTGCCAGCAGTTTCGGCGAAGTACTAGGAGGCTACACCTTC.

This clonotype came up a few times. This rearrangement joins TRBV11-2 to TRBJ2-7; TRBD1 matches 9 bases. This CDR3 contains 15 residues. The germline CDR1 and CDR2 sequences are SGHAT and FQNNGV. Losses at the gene ends were 3 bases for V and 7 bases for J; bases not matched to a gene: 10. The CDR3 bases are TGTGCCAGCAGCTTGCACGGGACAGGGTTTGAAGAGCAGTACTTC. Translating it yields CASSLHGTGFEEQYF.

The V gene is TRBV20-1, the J gene TRBJ1-3, with D unresolved. Germline V gives CDR1 DFQATT, CDR2 SNEGSKA (reference sequence). V was shortened by 0 bases and J by 11 bases, with 17 bases between the two germline ends. This CDR3 comprises 14 residues. The CDR3 spells CSARDAAGGVPIYF. The CDR3 coding sequence is TGCAGTGCTAGAGATGCGGCAGGAGGAGTCCCCATATATTTT.

The chain couples TRBV6-1 to TRBJ2-3, with D possibly TRBD2 on 5 matching bases. The V gene lost 3 bases and the J gene lost 1 base, with 20 bases spanning the gap. The CDR3 is 18 amino acids. CDR1 and CDR2 from the germline V gene are MNHNS and SASEGT. The CDR3 region has the DNA TGTGCCAGCAGTGACCCGCCGGGGATGACCTGGGGCACAGATACGCAGTATTTT. Its protein product is CASSDPPGMTWGTDTQYF.

The J gene is TRBJ2-1, the V gene TRBV3-1, with a weak D call TRBD1 (6 bases). The germline V and J ends were trimmed by 3 bases and 15 bases, with 12 bases remaining between them. CDR3 size: 11 residues. The V gene's germline CDR1 is LGHDT and CDR2 YNNKEL (reference sequence). CDR3 residues: CASSQDSRLFF. The CDR3 DNA reads TGTGCCAGCAGCCAGGACAGCCGCCTGTTCTTC.

This clonotype occurred a few times. V usage is TRBV13 and J usage is TRBJ2-4, with 12 bases aligning to TRBD2. The J call may be mistaken, given a closer DNA end match to TRBJ2-7. This CDR3 comprises 15 residues. The germline V gene has CDR1 PRHDT and CDR2 FYEKMQ (reference sequence). CDR3 bases: TGTGCCAGCAGCACTGGACTAGCGGGGACCTACGAGCAGTACTTC. This sequence encodes CASSTGLAGTYEQYF.

This sequence joins TRBV4-3 and TRBJ1-1; a possible D gene is TRBD1 (5 bases). The CDR3 extends over 13 amino acids. Trimming removed 0 bases from V and 7 bases from J, with 9 bases in between. Germline values: CDR1 LGHNA, CDR2 YSLEER. The CDR3 nucleotides are TGCGCCAGCAGCCAAGAGAGGGGCAGTGAAGCTTTCTTT. Its translation: CASSQERGSEAFF.

There are a few counts of this clonotype. This chain uses TRBV7-6 with TRBJ2-3; possibly TRBD1 for D (5 bases). Germline V gives CDR1 SGHVS, CDR2 FNYEAQ. The CDR3 extends over 15 amino acids. The ends were cut back, 3 bases at V and 1 base at J, with 11 bases in the middle. CDR3 region: CASSFYGHGTDTQYF. CDR3 DNA sequence: TGTGCCAGCAGCTTCTACGGACACGGCACAGATACGCAGTATTTT.

The V and J genes are TRBV11-1 and TRBJ2-1; the match to TRBD1 covers 12 bases. Germline values: CDR1 SGHAT, CDR2 FQDESV (reference sequence). The V gene end was trimmed by 5 bases and the J gene end by 7 bases; junction bases not matched to a gene: 15. The CDR3 contains 18 residues. DNA for the CDR3: TGTGCCAGCAGCAGATCTAGCCCGGGACAGGGGGCGAGGAATGAGCAGTTCTTC. Translated: CASSRSSPGQGARNEQFF.

This clonotype appeared a few times. The V and J genes are TRBV7-9 and TRBJ2-4; maybe TRBD1 (6 bases). The J call is in doubt because the DNA end fits TRBJ2-7 better. Per the germline V gene, CDR1 is SEHNR and CDR2 is FQNEAQ (reference sequence). This CDR3 spans 15 amino acids. CDR3 protein: CASSLAQGHRYEQYF. CDR3 sequence (DNA): TGTGCCAGCAGCTTAGCGCAGGGACATAGATACGAGCAGTACTTC.

The rearrangement uses TRBV20-1 and TRBJ1-2, with a possible D match to TRBD1 (5 bases). CDR3 length: 12 amino acids. Per germline, CDR1 DFQATT and CDR2 SNEGSKA (reference sequence). The V and J ends lost 7 bases and 3 bases respectively, with 12 bases between them. CDR3 protein: CSGPPGDYGYTF. CDR3 coding DNA: TGCAGTGGCCCACCGGGGGACTATGGCTACACCTTC.

The chain links TRBV6-2 or TRBV6-3 to TRBJ1-2; 7 bases match TRBD1. Trimming at V came to 2 bases and at J to 10 bases, leaving 13 bases not matched to a gene. Germline V CDR1 and CDR2: MNHEY, SVGEGT. CDR3 length: 15 amino acids. The CDR3 is CASSYLGTASVNYTF. The CDR3 region has the DNA TGTGCCAGCAGTTACCTCGGGACAGCCTCCGTGAACTACACCTTC.

This clonotype was observed a handful of times. The genes are TRBV10-2 and TRBJ1-6, with TRBD1 identical over 7 bases. CDR3 length: 16 amino acids. Germline CDR1 and CDR2: WSHSY and SAAADI. The V segment lost 7 bases and the J segment 2 bases; nucleotides outside the gene matches: 8. Here the CDR3 reads CASNGITGAYNSPLHF. CDR3 sequence (DNA): TGCGCCAGCAATGGGATTACAGGGGCCTATAATTCACCCCTCCACTTT.

The J gene is TRBJ2-1, the V gene TRBV6-5, with 9 bases lining up with TRBD2. Per the germline V gene, CDR1 is MNHEY and CDR2 is SVGAGI. The ends lost 0 bases at V and 10 bases at J; junction bases unmatched: 7. This CDR3 is built from 15 residues. In DNA form, the CDR3 reads TGTGCCAGCAGTTACTCGCTAGCGGGGTCCTACGAGCAGTTCTTC. Encoded protein: CASSYSLAGSYEQFF.

The chain employs TRBV4-3 and TRBJ1-1; maybe TRBD1 (6 bases). The V gene lost 0 bases and the J gene lost 1 base, with 15 bases spanning the gap. CDR1 LGHNA and CDR2 YSLEER come from the germline V gene. The CDR3 sequence is 17 residues long. The CDR3 sequence: CASSQEAAGARNTEAFF. CDR3 in DNA: TGCGCCAGCAGCCAAGAGGCGGCAGGGGCGAGGAACACTGAAGCTTTCTTT.

This clonotype was seen a few times. The chain links TRBV27 to TRBJ1-2, with D hard to call. With 5 bases removed from V and 4 bases from J, the gap between germline ends came to 17 bases. From germline, CDR1 is MNHEY and CDR2 SMNVEV (reference sequence). CDR3 length: 15 residues. CDR3 coding DNA: TGTGCCAGCAGTCTAAGGACTCCGAGGGTCTATGGCTACACCTTC. Translation: CASSLRTPRVYGYTF.